What follows is one TCR beta chain and its context. The antigen is undetermined. The CDR3 has 16 amino acids. V lost 6 bases, J lost 6 bases, and 11 bases stayed unmatched. In germline, CDR1 is ENHRY, CDR2 SYGVKD. 13 Jbeta primers and 60 Vbeta primers were used for the PCR. Measured with immunoSEQ multiplex PCR; TCRdb has only the in-frame clones, and not every one. The data contain about 140,000 clones, around 80% of them singletons. This entry belongs to a study of cytomegalovirus exposure and HLA in healthy donors. Study conclusions and caveats: An analysis done earlier found most TCR beta V segments productive about 87% or about 30% of the time.

The chain has TRBV10-3 and TRBJ1-1; 12 bases are a match to TRBD1. Sequencing was done on a sample of PBMCs. The receptor comes from a male donor in good health and CMV-seronegative. In DNA, the CDR3 is TGTGCCATCAGGGGGACAGGGGGCGGTGGTAGGGCTGAAGCTTTCTTT. The encoded protein is CAIRGTGGGGRAEAFF.